One sample yielded the 2 T cell receptor beta chains listed below, sequenced in a study of shared clonotypes between healthy human individuals. Naive CD8 populations comprised CD45RO-negative cells positively selected for CCR7, excluding terminally differentiated effector memory CD45RA+ cells. TCRdb's table, derived via immunoSEQ multiplex PCR, lists solely in-frame clones and lacks some. Of around 2,100,000 clones listed, about 95% are singletons. Sequenced material: naive CD8+ T cells sorted from blood. These receptors were collected from a man younger than 35 in good health.

This sequence joins TRBV30 and TRBJ2-7; 7 nucleotides align to TRBD2. The J segment lost 3 bases and the V segment lost 5 bases, leaving 13 bases of the junction unmatched. The CDR3 sequence is 15 residues long. Germline V lookup: CDR1 GTSNPN, CDR2 SVGIG (reference sequence). CDR3 in amino acids: CAWAPQATGGYEQYF. The CDR3 nucleotides are TGTGCCTGGGCCCCCCAGGCGACGGGAGGCTACGAGCAGTACTTC.

J is TRBJ2-7 and V is TRBV4-2; no clear D. Germline loops: CDR1 LGHNA, CDR2 YNFKEQ. The germline V and J ends were trimmed by 0 bases and 6 bases, with 9 bases remaining between them. This CDR3 is built from 13 residues. CDR3 region: CASSQDRASEQYF. In DNA form, the CDR3 reads TGTGCCAGCAGCCAAGATAGGGCTAGCGAGCAGTACTTC.